The next 22 T cell receptor beta chains were all read from a single sample in a study of response to subunit inactivated influenza vaccine. TCRdb re-called the RT-PCR reads with MiXCR, one entry per CDR3 protein. The sample holds some 570,000 distinct CDR3 sequences, 11% seen once. Separately, the same data were catalogued under a study of T cells expressing NK-cell markers. That study adds: Beta-chain TCR cDNA was generated via 5'RACE template switching with UMIs.

Sequencing used PBMCs from blood, obtained on the day of vaccination. The source is a man between 45 and 60 years old who received an inactivated influenza vaccine.

In regard to this clonotype: One base away lies a much larger clone, so this may be a sequencing read error. The rearrangement uses TRBV12-3 or TRBV12-4 and TRBJ2-6; the D is unclear. This CDR3 is 13 amino acids long. The V end lost 3 bases, the J end lost 2 bases, and 2 bases lay between the germline ends. The CDR3 is CASSFTGANVLTF. In nucleotides, the CDR3 is TGTGCCAGCAGTTTTACTGGGGCCAACGTCCTGACTTTC.

The chain couples TRBV4-1 to TRBJ1-2; no reliable D call. There are 13 residues in the CDR3. The V and J ends lost 1 base and 7 bases respectively, with 10 bases between them. CDR1 MGHRA and CDR2 YSYEKL come from the germline V gene. The CDR3 loop reads CASSQVGLAGYTF. In DNA, the CDR3 is TGCGCCAGCAGCCAAGTGGGGTTGGCTGGCTACACCTTC.

V is TRBV27 and J is TRBJ2-7; 8 nucleotides match TRBD1. The germline CDR1 and CDR2 sequences are MNHEY and SMNVEV (reference sequence). CDR3 length equals 14 residues. J lost 0 bases, V lost 6 bases, and 4 bases had no gene match. The CDR3 sequence: CASRFQGASYEQYF. DNA for the CDR3: TGTGCCAGCAGATTCCAGGGGGCCTCCTACGAGCAGTACTTC.

This clonotype has more than one count but fewer than ten. The genes are TRBV7-2 and TRBJ1-2; D is ambiguous. This CDR3 comprises 15 residues. Trimming left V 1 base short and J 0 bases short, with 9 bases between. Germline assignment: CDR1 SGHTA and CDR2 FQGNSA. The DNA of the CDR3 is TGTGCCAGCAGCTTAGGCCAGAGTCCTAACTATGGCTACACCTTC. As protein: CASSLGQSPNYGYTF.

The V gene is TRBV6-6, the J gene TRBJ2-5; the D gene could be TRBD1 or TRBD2 (5 bases each). The germline V gene encodes CDR1 MNHNY and CDR2 SVGAGI (reference sequence). Trimming cost V 6 bases and J 0 bases, with 8 bases left between them. This CDR3 is built from 13 residues. CDR3 DNA: TGTGCCAGCAGGGGACGGAACCAAGAGACCCAGTACTTC. Amino acid sequence: CASRGRNQETQYF.

There are a few counts of this clonotype. This chain links TRBV4-3 with TRBJ2-2; the D is unclear. Trimming pared 0 bases from V and 0 bases from J, leaving 11 bases between. This CDR3 has 17 amino acids. Looked up from germline, CDR1 is LGHNA and CDR2 is YSLEER. The CDR3 here is CASSQDPAGPNTGELFF. The CDR3 DNA reads TGCGCCAGCAGCCAAGATCCGGCAGGTCCGAACACCGGGGAGCTGTTTTTT.

Only a few counts were recorded for this clonotype. The chain carries TRBV4-3 and TRBJ2-7, with TRBD1 as a possible D gene (5 bases). CDR1 and CDR2 from the germline V gene are LGHNA and YSLEER. This CDR3 is 14 amino acids long. V was shortened by 1 base and J by 6 bases, with 13 bases between the two germline ends. The DNA for the CDR3 is TGCGCCAGCAGCCAAGGTGACAGAAAAGCCGAGCAGTACTTC. It is translated as CASSQGDRKAEQYF.

This clonotype has just a few counts. The chain is built from TRBV5-1 and TRBJ2-7, with TRBD2 matching 11 bases. Unmatched junction bases numbered 7, after V lost 4 bases and J lost 1 base. Germline CDR1 SGHRS, CDR2 YFSETQ. There are 16 residues in the CDR3. The DNA of the CDR3 is TGCGCCAGCAGCCCGGGGCGACTAGCGGGGTCCTACGAGCAGTACTTC. The encoded protein is CASSPGRLAGSYEQYF.

This clonotype was found many times. The genes are TRBV29-1 and TRBJ2-1; D possibly corresponds to TRBD2 (6 bases). V was clipped by 1 base and J by 4 bases, with 8 bases between them. Germline lookup yields CDR1 SQVTM and CDR2 ANQGSEA. This CDR3 contains 13 residues. CDR3 nucleotides: TGCAGCGTTGAAGGGAGGGGTTACAATGAGCAGTTCTTC. It encodes CSVEGRGYNEQFF.

This clonotype was seen more than once but under ten times. DNA for the CDR3: TGTGCCAGCAGTGTGCTATACGCACCAACCGGGGAGCTGTTTTTT. Protein product: CASSVLYAPTGELFF. This rearrangement joins TRBV6-1 to TRBJ2-2; D gene ambiguous. The CDR3 is 15 residues long. The germline V gene encodes CDR1 MNHNS and CDR2 SASEGT. Between the trimmed V and J ends, which lost 4 bases and 5 bases, there was a span of 14 bases.

In this sample, this clonotype turned up many times. The chain carries TRBV7-8 and TRBJ2-1, with D perhaps matching TRBD1 or TRBD2 (5 bases each). This CDR3 comprises 16 residues. Per the germline V gene, CDR1 is SGHVS and CDR2 is FQNEAQ. The V gene lost 5 bases and the J gene lost 6 bases, with 20 bases spanning the gap. CDR3: CASSLLVGEFGNEQFF. For the CDR3, the DNA is TGTGCCAGCAGCCTCCTAGTGGGGGAATTTGGCAATGAGCAGTTCTTC.

Many counts were recorded for this clonotype. This chain joins TRBV3-1 and TRBJ2-3; 9 bases agree with TRBD2. The CDR3 totals 17 residues. The J segment lost 4 bases and the V segment lost 3 bases, leaving 11 bases of the junction unmatched. Germline loops: CDR1 LGHDT, CDR2 YNNKEL (reference sequence). The CDR3 reads CASSHPLRGGGADTQYF. DNA of the CDR3: TGTGCCAGCAGCCACCCGTTGCGGGGGGGTGGGGCAGATACGCAGTATTTT.

Remarks on this clonotype: A clone one base away is much larger, so this may be a read error. This chain links TRBV7-9 with TRBJ2-2; D gene ambiguous. The CDR3 is 13 amino acids. The germline V and J ends were trimmed by 10 bases and 4 bases, with 13 bases remaining between them. Germline-derived CDR1 and CDR2 are SEHNR and FQNEAQ (reference sequence). This CDR3 is CAIPYVGTGELFF. The CDR3 DNA reads as TGTGCCATCCCGTATGTGGGCACCGGGGAGCTGTTTTTT.

The J gene is TRBJ2-3, the V gene TRBV6-2 or TRBV6-3; TRBD2 matches at 16 bases. The trim removed 5 bases at V and 5 bases at J, leaving 16 bases unmatched. Germline V lookup: CDR1 MNHEY, CDR2 SVGEGT. The CDR3 runs to 20 residues. CDR3 sequence: CASSPTGGGLAGGPGDTQYF. Written as DNA, the CDR3 is TGTGCCAGCAGTCCGACCGGGGGGGGACTAGCGGGGGGGCCAGGAGATACGCAGTATTTT.

This chain connects TRBV5-1 to TRBJ2-5; 11 nucleotides align to TRBD1. The V gene end was trimmed by 3 bases and the J gene end by 4 bases; junction bases not matched to a gene: 8. Germline V gene data show CDR1 as SGHRS and CDR2 as YFSETQ. The CDR3 consists of 16 residues. This CDR3 reads CASSSGTGTGGETQYF. The CDR3 nucleotides read TGCGCCAGCAGCTCGGGTACCGGGACAGGGGGAGAGACCCAGTACTTC.

This clonotype appeared a few times. The genes are TRBV20-1 and TRBJ2-7; a possible D gene is TRBD1 (5 bases). The CDR3 consists of 14 residues. The V end lost 3 bases, the J end lost 7 bases, and 19 bases lay between the germline ends. The V gene's germline CDR1 is DFQATT and CDR2 SNEGSKA (reference sequence). The CDR3: CSARGPTALLEQYF. The DNA for the CDR3 is TGCAGTGCTAGGGGTCCGACAGCCTTGTTAGAGCAGTACTTC.

This clonotype has only a few counts. The chain uses TRBV5-6 and TRBJ2-7; 11 bases are a match to TRBD2. The V gene's germline CDR1 is SGHDT and CDR2 YYEEEE. CDR3 length: 14 amino acids. Unmatched junction bases numbered 5, after V lost 4 bases and J lost 5 bases. The CDR3 DNA reads as TGTGCCAGCAGCAGTACTAGCGGGAGTAACGAGCAGTACTTC. Protein sequence: CASSSTSGSNEQYF. Looking up the rest from reference TRBV5-6 and TRBJ2-7 gives the full variable domain: DAGVTQSPTHLIKTRGQQVTLRCSPKSGHDTVSWYQQALGQGPQFIFQYYEEEERQRGNFPDRFSGHQFPNYSSELNVNALLLGDSALYLCASSSTSGSNEQYFGPGTRLTVT.

The rearrangement uses TRBV30 and TRBJ1-2, with D uncertain. Germline-derived CDR1 and CDR2 are GTSNPN and SVGIG (reference sequence). The germline V and J ends were trimmed by 2 bases and 4 bases, with 8 bases remaining between them. The CDR3 is made up of 12 amino acids. The CDR3 sequence: CAWSPGLYGYTF. The CDR3 bases are TGTGCCTGGAGTCCGGGCCTCTATGGCTACACCTTC.

This clonotype was counted many times. The chain carries TRBV20-1 and TRBJ2-3, with 8 bases aligning to TRBD2. Germline assignment: CDR1 DFQATT and CDR2 SNEGSKA (reference sequence). The CDR3 runs to 15 residues. J was trimmed by 6 bases and V by 5 bases; bases with no gene match: 13. CDR3 protein: CSAAPVGGRIDTQYF. The CDR3 DNA follows: TGCAGTGCTGCCCCTGTTGGCGGGAGGATTGATACGCAGTATTTT.

This clonotype was seen a few times. The rearrangement uses TRBV5-1 and TRBJ2-1; 14 nucleotides match TRBD2. The V and J ends lost 4 bases and 10 bases, in that order; junction bases with no gene match: 4. Germline V CDR1 and CDR2: SGHRS, YFSETQ. The CDR3 loop spans 14 amino acids. This chain's CDR3 is CASSPGTSGGEQFF. The CDR3 coding sequence is TGCGCCAGCAGCCCTGGGACTAGCGGGGGAGAGCAGTTCTTC.

This clonotype was picked up a small number of times. The V gene is TRBV5-1, the J gene TRBJ2-1; 7 bases map to TRBD2. The CDR3 runs 16 residues. Germline assignment: CDR1 SGHRS and CDR2 YFSETQ. V lost 4 bases to trimming and J lost 2 bases; unmatched junction nucleotides: 9. The CDR3 DNA is TGCGCCAGCAGCCCCTTGACGAGCGGGACCTACAATGAGCAGTTCTTC. This translates into CASSPLTSGTYNEQFF.

This clonotype was seen a few times. The chain carries TRBV3-1 and TRBJ1-2; unclear D gene. V shed 4 bases and J shed 8 bases, with 14 bases lying between them. CDR3 length equals 13 residues. The germline V gene has CDR1 LGHDT and CDR2 YNNKEL (reference sequence). For the CDR3, the DNA is TGTGCCAGCAGCCCCCGGACCAGCGGGGGCTACACCTTC. It encodes CASSPRTSGGYTF. The variable domain in full, completed from reference TRBV3-1 and TRBJ1-2, reads DTAVSQTPKYLVTQMGNDKSIKCEQNLGHDTMYWYKQDSKKFLKIMFSYNNKELIINETVPNRFSPKSPDKAHLNLHINSLELGDSAVYFCASSPRTSGGYTFGSGTRLTVV.